Sequencing of this T cell receptor beta chain was carried out in a study of lymphopenia after photon versus proton radiotherapy. Notes on the study in general: After the lymphocyte nadir, photon-treated repertoires showed oligoclonal expansion, especially of CD8+ Temra cells.

Trimming took off 3 bases at V and 7 bases at J, with 16 bases between the two ends. CDR3 size: 14 residues. Germline V CDR1 and CDR2: SGHAT, FQNNGV. Method: immunoSEQ multiplex PCR; TCRdb's copy keeps in-frame clones and lacks some. The sample has roughly 58,000 clones, approximately 90% seen once. With regard to this clone: Its antigen is undetermined.

The rearrangement uses TRBV11-2 and TRBJ2-7; D perhaps matches TRBD2 (5 bases). The TCR originated in a man of 80 years or more with esophageal cancer. The source material was peripheral blood, sampled from a patient treated with proton-based radiotherapy. The CDR3 loop reads CASSLSGNSGEQYF. Written as DNA, the CDR3 is TGTGCCAGCAGCTTGAGCGGAAACTCGGGGGAGCAGTACTTC. Full variable domain (remainder filled in from reference TRBV11-2 and TRBJ2-7): EAGVAQSPRYKIIEKRQSVAFWCNPISGHATLYWYQQILGQGPKLLIQFQNNGVVDDSQLPKDRFSAERLKGVDSTLKIQPAKLEDSAVYLCASSLSGNSGEQYFGPGTRLTVT.